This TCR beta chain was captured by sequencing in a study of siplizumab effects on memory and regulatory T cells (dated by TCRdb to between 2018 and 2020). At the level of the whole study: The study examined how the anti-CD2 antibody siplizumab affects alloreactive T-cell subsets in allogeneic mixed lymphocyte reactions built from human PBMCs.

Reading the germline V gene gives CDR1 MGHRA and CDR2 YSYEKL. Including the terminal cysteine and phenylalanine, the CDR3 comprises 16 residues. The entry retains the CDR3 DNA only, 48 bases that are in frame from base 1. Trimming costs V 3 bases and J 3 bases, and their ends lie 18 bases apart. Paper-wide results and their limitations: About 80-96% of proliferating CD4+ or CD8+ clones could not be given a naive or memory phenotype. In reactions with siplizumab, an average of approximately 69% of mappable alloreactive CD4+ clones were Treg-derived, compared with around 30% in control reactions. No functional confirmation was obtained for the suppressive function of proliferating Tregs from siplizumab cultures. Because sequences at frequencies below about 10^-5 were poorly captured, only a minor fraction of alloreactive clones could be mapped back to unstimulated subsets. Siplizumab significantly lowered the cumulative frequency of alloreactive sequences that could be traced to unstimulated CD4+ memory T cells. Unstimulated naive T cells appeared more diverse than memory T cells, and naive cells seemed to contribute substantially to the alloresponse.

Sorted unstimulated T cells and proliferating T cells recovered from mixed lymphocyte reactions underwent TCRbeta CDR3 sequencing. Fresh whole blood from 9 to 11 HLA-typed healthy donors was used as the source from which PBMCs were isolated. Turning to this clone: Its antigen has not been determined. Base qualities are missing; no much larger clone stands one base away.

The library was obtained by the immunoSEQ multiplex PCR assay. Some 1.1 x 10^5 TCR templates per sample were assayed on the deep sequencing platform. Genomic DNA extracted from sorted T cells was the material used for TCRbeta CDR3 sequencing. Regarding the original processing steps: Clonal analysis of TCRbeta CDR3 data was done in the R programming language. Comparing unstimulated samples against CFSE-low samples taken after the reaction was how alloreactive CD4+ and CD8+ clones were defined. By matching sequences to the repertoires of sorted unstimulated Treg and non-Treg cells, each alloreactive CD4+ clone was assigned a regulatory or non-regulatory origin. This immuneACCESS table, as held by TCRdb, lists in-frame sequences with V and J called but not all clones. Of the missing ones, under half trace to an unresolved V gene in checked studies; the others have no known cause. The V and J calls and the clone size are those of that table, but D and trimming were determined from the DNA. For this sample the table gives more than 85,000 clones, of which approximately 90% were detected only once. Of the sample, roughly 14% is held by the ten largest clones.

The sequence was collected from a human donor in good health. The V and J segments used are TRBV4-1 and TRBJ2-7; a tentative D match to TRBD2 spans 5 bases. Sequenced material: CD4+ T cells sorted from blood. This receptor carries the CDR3 CASSHRGRDKVYEQYF. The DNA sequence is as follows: TGCGCCAGCAGCCACAGAGGACGGGATAAAGTCTACGAGCAGTACTTC.